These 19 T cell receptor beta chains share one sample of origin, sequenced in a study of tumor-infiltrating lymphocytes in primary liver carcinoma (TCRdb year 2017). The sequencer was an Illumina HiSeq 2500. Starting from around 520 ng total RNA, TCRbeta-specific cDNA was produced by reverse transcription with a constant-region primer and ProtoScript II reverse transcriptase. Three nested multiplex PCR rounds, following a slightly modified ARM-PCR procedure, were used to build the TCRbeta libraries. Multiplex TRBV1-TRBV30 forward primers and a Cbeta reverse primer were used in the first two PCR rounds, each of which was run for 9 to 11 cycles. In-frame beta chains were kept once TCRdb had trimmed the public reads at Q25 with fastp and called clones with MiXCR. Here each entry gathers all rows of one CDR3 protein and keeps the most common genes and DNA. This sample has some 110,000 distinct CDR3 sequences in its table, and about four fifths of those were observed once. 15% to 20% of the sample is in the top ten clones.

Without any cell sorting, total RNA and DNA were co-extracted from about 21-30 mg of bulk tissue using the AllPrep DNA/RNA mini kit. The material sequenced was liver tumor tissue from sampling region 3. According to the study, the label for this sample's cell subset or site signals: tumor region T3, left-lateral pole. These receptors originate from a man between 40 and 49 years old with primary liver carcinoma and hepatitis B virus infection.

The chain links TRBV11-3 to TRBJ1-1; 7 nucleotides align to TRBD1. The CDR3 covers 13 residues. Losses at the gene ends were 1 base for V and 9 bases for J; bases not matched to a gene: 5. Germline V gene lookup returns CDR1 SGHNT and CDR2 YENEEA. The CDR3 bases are TGTGCCAGCAGCTTAGCGAGGGGGCCTCAAGCTTTCTTT. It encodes CASSLARGPQAFF.

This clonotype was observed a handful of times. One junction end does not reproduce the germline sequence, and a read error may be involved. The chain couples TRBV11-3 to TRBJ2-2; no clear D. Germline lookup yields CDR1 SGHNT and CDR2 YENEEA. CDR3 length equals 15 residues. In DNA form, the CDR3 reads TGTGCCAGCAACTTAGTAGCAGGAATTTCCGGGGAGCTGTTTTTT. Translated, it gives CASNLVAGISGELFF. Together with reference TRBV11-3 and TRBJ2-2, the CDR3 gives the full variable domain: EAGVVQSPRYKIIEKKQPVAFWCNPISGHNTLYWYLQNLGQGPELLIRYENEEAVDDSQLPKDRFSAERLKGVDSTLKIQPAELGDSAVYLCASNLVAGISGELFFGEGSRLTVL.

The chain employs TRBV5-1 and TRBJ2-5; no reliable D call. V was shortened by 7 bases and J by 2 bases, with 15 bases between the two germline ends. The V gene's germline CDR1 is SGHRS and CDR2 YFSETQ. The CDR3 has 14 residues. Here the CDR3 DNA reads TGCGCCAGCGGCATCGGCCAATTTCAAGAGACCCAGTACTTC. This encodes CASGIGQFQETQYF.

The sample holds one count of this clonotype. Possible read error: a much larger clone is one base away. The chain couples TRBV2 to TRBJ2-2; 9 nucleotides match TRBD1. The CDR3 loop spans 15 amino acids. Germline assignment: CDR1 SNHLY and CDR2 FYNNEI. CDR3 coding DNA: TGTGCCAGCACCCCGGGACAGGGACGCACCTGGGAGCTGTTTTTT. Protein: CASTPGQGRTWELFF.

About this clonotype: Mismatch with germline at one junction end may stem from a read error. The CDR3 loop is CASRRGRGIDEQYF. DNA of the CDR3: TGCGCCAGCAGGCGGGGCAGGGGTATCGACGAGCAATACTTC. J is TRBJ2-7 and V is TRBV10-2; D possibly uses TRBD1 or TRBD2 (6 bases each). Germline-derived CDR1 and CDR2 are WSHSY and SAAADI. The CDR3 totals 14 residues.

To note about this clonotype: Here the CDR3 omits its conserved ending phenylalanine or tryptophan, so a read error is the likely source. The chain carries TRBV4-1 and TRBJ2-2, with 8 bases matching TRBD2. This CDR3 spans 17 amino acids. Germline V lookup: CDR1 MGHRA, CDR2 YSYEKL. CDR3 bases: TGTGCCAGCAGCCAAGACCCTAAGCGGGGGTCGACAGGGGAGCTGTTTTCT. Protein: CASSQDPKRGSTGELFS.

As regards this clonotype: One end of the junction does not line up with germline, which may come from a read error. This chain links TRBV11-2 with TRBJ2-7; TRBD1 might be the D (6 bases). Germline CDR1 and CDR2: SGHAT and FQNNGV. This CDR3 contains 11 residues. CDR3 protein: CACTKGGEQCF. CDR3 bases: TGTGCCTGCACAAAAGGGGGTGAGCAGTGCTTC.

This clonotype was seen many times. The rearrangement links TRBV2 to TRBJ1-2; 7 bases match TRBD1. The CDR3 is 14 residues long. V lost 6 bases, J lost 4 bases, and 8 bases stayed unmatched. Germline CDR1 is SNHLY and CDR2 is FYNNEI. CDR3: CASSAPGGSYGYTF. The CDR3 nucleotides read TGTGCCAGCAGCGCCCCAGGGGGAAGCTATGGCTACACCTTC.

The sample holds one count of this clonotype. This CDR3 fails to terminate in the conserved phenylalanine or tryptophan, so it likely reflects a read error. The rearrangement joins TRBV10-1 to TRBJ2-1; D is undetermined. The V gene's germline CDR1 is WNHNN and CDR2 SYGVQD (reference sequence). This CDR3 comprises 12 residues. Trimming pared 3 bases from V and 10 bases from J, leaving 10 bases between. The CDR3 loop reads CASSDRLCEQFL. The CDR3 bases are TGCGCCAGCAGTGATCGATTGTGCGAGCAGTTCTTA.

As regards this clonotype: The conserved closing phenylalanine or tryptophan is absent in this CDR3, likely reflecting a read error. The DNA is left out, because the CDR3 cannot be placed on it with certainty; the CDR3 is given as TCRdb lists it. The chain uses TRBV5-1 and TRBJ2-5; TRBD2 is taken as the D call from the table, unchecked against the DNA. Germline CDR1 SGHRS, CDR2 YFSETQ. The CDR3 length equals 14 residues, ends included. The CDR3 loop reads CTSRSGRLQETQYV.

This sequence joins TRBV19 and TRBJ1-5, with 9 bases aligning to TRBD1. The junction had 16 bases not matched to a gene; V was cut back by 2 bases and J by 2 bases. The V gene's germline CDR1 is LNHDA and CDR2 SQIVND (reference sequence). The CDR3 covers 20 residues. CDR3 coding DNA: TGTGCCAGTAGTATATTCTCCGGGACAGGGCGGCTTATGGGCAATCAGCCCCAGCATTTT. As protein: CASSIFSGTGRLMGNQPQHF.

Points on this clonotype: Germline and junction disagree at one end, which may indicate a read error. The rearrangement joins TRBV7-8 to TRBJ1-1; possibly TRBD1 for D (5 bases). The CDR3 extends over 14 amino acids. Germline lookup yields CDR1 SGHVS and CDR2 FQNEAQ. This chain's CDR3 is CASSLQGTETESFF. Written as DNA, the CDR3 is TGTGCCAGCAGCCTTCAAGGGACGGAGACTGAATCTTTCTTT.

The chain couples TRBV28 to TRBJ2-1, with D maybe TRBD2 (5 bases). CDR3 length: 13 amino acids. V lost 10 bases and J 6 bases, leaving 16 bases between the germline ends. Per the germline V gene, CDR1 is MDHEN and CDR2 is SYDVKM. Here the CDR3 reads CATWIRGSNEQFF. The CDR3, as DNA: TGTGCCACCTGGATACGAGGGAGCAATGAGCAGTTCTTC.

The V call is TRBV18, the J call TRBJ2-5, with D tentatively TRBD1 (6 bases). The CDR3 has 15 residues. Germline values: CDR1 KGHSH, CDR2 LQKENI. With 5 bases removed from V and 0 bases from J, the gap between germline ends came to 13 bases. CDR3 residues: CASSRQASYQETQYF. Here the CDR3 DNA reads TGTGCCAGCTCAAGACAGGCTTCCTACCAAGAGACCCAGTACTTC.

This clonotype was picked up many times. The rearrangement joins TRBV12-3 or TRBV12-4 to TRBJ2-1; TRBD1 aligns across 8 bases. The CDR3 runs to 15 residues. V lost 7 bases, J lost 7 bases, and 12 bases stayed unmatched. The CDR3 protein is CASTLMGQAGNEQFF. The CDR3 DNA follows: TGTGCCAGCACCCTGATGGGACAGGCGGGGAATGAGCAGTTCTTC.

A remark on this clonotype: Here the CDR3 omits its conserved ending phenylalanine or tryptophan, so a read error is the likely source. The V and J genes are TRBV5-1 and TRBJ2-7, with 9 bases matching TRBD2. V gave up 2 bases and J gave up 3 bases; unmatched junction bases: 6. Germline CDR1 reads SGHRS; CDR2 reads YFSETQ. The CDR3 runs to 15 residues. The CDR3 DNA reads TGCGCCAGCAGCTTTAGCGGGAGTCCCAACTACGAGCAGTACCTC. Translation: CASSFSGSPNYEQYL.

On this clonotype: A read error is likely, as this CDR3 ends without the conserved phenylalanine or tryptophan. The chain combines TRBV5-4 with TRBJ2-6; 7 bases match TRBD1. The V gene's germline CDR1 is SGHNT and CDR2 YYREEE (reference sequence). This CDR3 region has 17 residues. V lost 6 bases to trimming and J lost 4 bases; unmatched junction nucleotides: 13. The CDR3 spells CASKGGQAVSGANVLTI. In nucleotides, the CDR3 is TGTGCCAGCAAAGGAGGACAGGCCGTCTCAGGGGCCAACGTCCTGACTATC.

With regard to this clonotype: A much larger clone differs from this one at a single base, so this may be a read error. This chain's CDR3 is CRVGPGWATNTEAFF. CDR3 nucleotides: TGCAGGGTTGGACCCGGGTGGGCCACGAACACTGAAGCTTTCTTT. This chain connects TRBV29-1 to TRBJ1-1; D is ambiguous. The CDR3 spans 15 residues. Germline V gene lookup returns CDR1 SQVTM and CDR2 ANQGSEA. Using reference TRBV29-1 and TRBJ1-1 for the parts outside the CDR3, the full variable domain is SAVISQKPSRDICQRGTSLTIQCQVDSQVTMMFWYRQQPGQSLTLIATANQGSEATYESGFVIDKFPISRPNLTFSTLTVSNMSPEDSSIYLCRVGPGWATNTEAFFGQGTRLTVV.

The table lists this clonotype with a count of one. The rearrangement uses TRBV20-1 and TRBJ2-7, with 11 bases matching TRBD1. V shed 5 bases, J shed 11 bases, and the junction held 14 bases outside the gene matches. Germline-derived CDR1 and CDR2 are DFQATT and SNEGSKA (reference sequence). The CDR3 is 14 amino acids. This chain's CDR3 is CSAYRDRGIGEKYF. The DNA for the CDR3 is TGCAGTGCTTACAGGGACAGGGGGATCGGGGAGAAGTACTTC.